This T cell receptor beta chain was sequenced for a study of CXCR3-negative and CXCR3-positive naive CD8 T cells. Whole-study findings and limits: Memory CD8+ cells showed much lower diversity, while both naive subsets displayed comparably high diversity. CXCR3 levels fell partly with cryopreservation; most assays relied on fresh PBMCs. TRBV-TRBJ usage matched between naive CXCR3-negative and CXCR3-positive cells but not between memory cells.

CDR3 length equals 15 residues. CDR1 and CDR2 from the germline V gene are LGHNA and YSLEER. Comment on this clonotype: What it binds is unknown.

UMI-labeled TRB cDNA libraries were prepared by 5' RACE. No DNA is given; TCRdb re-called the 5' RACE reads and lists each CDR3 protein once. The sample is made up of 45,000 to 65,000 distinct CDR3 sequences, and the top ten hold around a fifth of it. The origin of this receptor is a human donor in good health. Some clones in this sample may be carry-over from other donors' samples. The chain has TRBV4-3 and TRBJ1-3. The specimen was memory CD8+ T cells from blood. The CDR3 spells CASSQAVSSGNTIYF.